This T cell receptor beta chain was found in a study of T cell responses to AZD1222 COVID-19 vaccine. Study results and caveats: Most donors were white British and more were female, and clonal diversity was possibly underestimated. Vaccine-associated CD4 TCRs spanned spike, dominant at 160-218 and 743-854. Samples come after the peak T cell response, not at day 14.

The protocol was immunoSEQ multiplex PCR, while the TCRdb copy is restricted to in-frame clones and leaves out a portion. The table includes roughly 150,000 clones, about 90% detected once. The germline V and J ends were trimmed by 10 bases and 4 bases, with 11 bases remaining between them. Germline V gives CDR1 SNHLY, CDR2 FYNNEI. The CDR3 loop spans 11 amino acids. Comments on this clone: The antigen remains unidentified.

The chain employs TRBV2 and TRBJ2-7; D not certain. Sequencing was performed on peripheral blood, taken 28 days after the second AZD1222 dose. This sequence was found in an adult who received the AZD1222 COVID-19 vaccine. CDR3 sequence: CATFEEYEQYF. The DNA of the CDR3 is TGTGCCACCTTCGAGGAATACGAGCAGTACTTC.